What follows are 32 T cell receptor beta chains derived from one specimen sequenced in a study of response to subunit inactivated influenza vaccine. TCRdb ran MiXCR on the RT-PCR reads and lists one entry per CDR3 protein. The table has 650,000 to 800,000 distinct CDR3 sequences, over 11% seen once; the top ten hold approximately 7%. Sequencing used PBMCs from blood, obtained approximately 15 days before vaccination. These receptors came from a man aged 45-60 years who received an inactivated influenza vaccine.

This clonotype has only a few counts. This chain links TRBV6-2 or TRBV6-3 with TRBJ2-5; possibly TRBD2 for D (6 bases). The germline V gene encodes CDR1 MNHEY and CDR2 SVGEGT. The CDR3 sequence is 11 residues long. With 8 bases removed from V and 5 bases from J, the gap between germline ends came to 9 bases. Written as DNA, the CDR3 is TGTGCCAGCGGGGACTGGGAGACCCAGTACTTC. Its translation: CASGDWETQYF.

This chain joins TRBV30 and TRBJ1-5; D is undetermined. The V gene lost 0 bases and the J gene lost 5 bases, with 11 bases spanning the gap. This CDR3 is 14 amino acids long. The germline V gene has CDR1 GTSNPN and CDR2 SVGIG (reference sequence). The CDR3 reads CAWSVLNGDQPQHF. In DNA form, the CDR3 reads TGTGCCTGGAGTGTACTAAACGGAGATCAGCCCCAGCATTTT.

This clonotype occurred many times. The chain recombines TRBV11-2 with TRBJ1-2, with TRBD1 identical over 7 bases. This CDR3 spans 15 amino acids. V gave up 5 bases and J gave up 3 bases; unmatched junction bases: 9. Germline V gene lookup returns CDR1 SGHAT and CDR2 FQNNGV. DNA for the CDR3: TGTGCCAGCAGCCCAACCACAGGGGCCGACTATGGCTACACCTTC. This translates into CASSPTTGADYGYTF.

This clonotype was observed a few times. This chain connects TRBV20-1 to TRBJ1-1; D gene unclear. V dropped 8 bases and J dropped 0 bases, with 10 bases sitting between them. The length of the CDR3 is 12 residues. CDR1 is DFQATT, CDR2 SNEGSKA, per germline (reference sequence). The CDR3 loop is CSPMTMNTEAFF. DNA of the CDR3: TGCAGTCCTATGACCATGAACACTGAAGCTTTCTTT.

This clonotype was seen many times. The J gene is TRBJ2-1, the V gene TRBV29-1, with 7 bases lining up with TRBD1. V shed 7 bases, J shed 5 bases, and the junction held 5 bases outside the gene matches. Germline loops: CDR1 SQVTM, CDR2 ANQGSEA. This CDR3 has 12 amino acids. CDR3 loop: CSAGTANNEQFF. The CDR3 DNA reads as TGCAGCGCTGGGACAGCCAACAATGAGCAGTTCTTC.

This clonotype was observed a handful of times. The chain has TRBV7-9 and TRBJ2-7; possible D gene TRBD2, 6 bases. With 1 base removed from V and 3 bases from J, the gap between germline ends came to 19 bases. This CDR3 spans 17 amino acids. The germline V gene has CDR1 SEHNR and CDR2 FQNEAQ (reference sequence). The CDR3 DNA follows: TGTGCCAGCAGCTTAGGTTTCTCGCGGGACGGAGACTACGAGCAGTACTTC. Amino acid sequence: CASSLGFSRDGDYEQYF. Combining the CDR3 with reference TRBV7-9 and TRBJ2-7 gives the whole variable domain DTGVSQNPRHKITKRGQNVTFRCDPISEHNRLYWYRQTLGQGPEFLTYFQNEAQLEKSRLLSDRFSAERPKGSFSTLEIQRTEQGDSAMYLCASSLGFSRDGDYEQYFGPGTRLTVT.

The chain recombines TRBV3-1 with TRBJ1-6; no reliable D call. V dropped 0 bases and J dropped 9 bases, with 9 bases sitting between them. The CDR3 is made up of 14 amino acids. Germline lookup yields CDR1 LGHDT and CDR2 YNNKEL (reference sequence). The CDR3 spells CASSQDSSLSPLHF. The CDR3 DNA follows: TGTGCCAGCAGCCAAGATAGCAGTCTTTCACCCCTCCACTTT. Using reference TRBV3-1 and TRBJ1-6 for the parts outside the CDR3, the full variable domain is DTAVSQTPKYLVTQMGNDKSIKCEQNLGHDTMYWYKQDSKKFLKIMFSYNNKELIINETVPNRFSPKSPDKAHLNLHINSLELGDSAVYFCASSQDSSLSPLHFGNGTRLTVT.

The V gene is TRBV4-3, the J gene TRBJ2-5; D ambiguous. CDR3 length: 16 residues. V lost 0 bases to trimming and J lost 7 bases, with 18 bases between them. Per the germline V gene, CDR1 is LGHNA and CDR2 is YSLEER. CDR3 nucleotide sequence: TGCGCCAGCAGCCAAGATTTCGGCCCCTCCCATGGGACCCAGTACTTC. This translates into CASSQDFGPSHGTQYF.

This clonotype turned up a few times. The chain employs TRBV7-9 and TRBJ2-1; 7 nucleotides line up with TRBD2. V shed 5 bases and J 5 bases; nucleotides not matched to a gene: 12. The CDR3 is 16 residues long. From germline, CDR1 is SEHNR and CDR2 FQNEAQ (reference sequence). The CDR3 nucleotides read TGTGCCAGCAGCCCGAGGGGAGGGCGAGAGAACAATGAGCAGTTCTTC. As protein: CASSPRGGRENNEQFF.

In its sample, this clonotype was seen a few times. The genes are TRBV5-1 and TRBJ2-5, with D tentatively TRBD1 (5 bases). The germline gives CDR1 SGHRS, CDR2 YFSETQ. The ends were cut back, 3 bases at V and 4 bases at J, with 13 bases in the middle. CDR3 length: 14 residues. For the CDR3, the DNA is TGCGCCAGCAGCTGGGCCCAGGGCCGAGAGACCCAGTACTTC. Residues: CASSWAQGRETQYF.

The chain is built from TRBV3-1 and TRBJ2-5; 7 nucleotides match TRBD1. From germline, CDR1 is LGHDT and CDR2 YNNKEL (reference sequence). This CDR3 has 15 amino acids. V trimming: 6 bases; J trimming: 5 bases; junction bases outside the gene matches: 12. The CDR3 DNA reads as TGTGCCAGCAGACAACGTGGGGACAGAGGGGAGACCCAGTACTTC. Its translation is CASRQRGDRGETQYF.

The chain uses TRBV3-1 and TRBJ2-1; 8 nucleotides agree with TRBD2. Per the germline V gene, CDR1 is LGHDT and CDR2 is YNNKEL (reference sequence). With V trimmed by 1 base and J by 7 bases, 6 bases remained unmatched. The CDR3 has 15 amino acids. This chain's CDR3 is CASSQAAGEWNEQFF. CDR3 sequence (DNA): TGTGCCAGCAGCCAAGCAGCGGGAGAGTGGAATGAGCAGTTCTTC.

The chain is built from TRBV4-2 and TRBJ1-5; D uncertain. The V gene lost 0 bases and the J gene lost 2 bases, with 14 bases spanning the gap. In germline, CDR1 is LGHNA, CDR2 YNFKEQ. The CDR3 is 17 amino acids. The CDR3 DNA reads as TGTGCCAGCAGCCAAGAAGAGTGGAGTGGCGGCAATCAGCCCCAGCATTTT. This codes for CASSQEEWSGGNQPQHF.

The chain couples TRBV20-1 to TRBJ1-2; D is perhaps TRBD1 (5 bases). The CDR3 is made up of 13 amino acids. V lost 3 bases, J lost 6 bases, and 14 bases lay in between. In germline, CDR1 is DFQATT, CDR2 SNEGSKA (reference sequence). CDR3 region: CSASPGHYHGYTF. The CDR3 DNA follows: TGCAGTGCTAGTCCAGGGCATTATCATGGCTACACCTTC.

V usage is TRBV4-3 and J usage is TRBJ2-2, with D possibly being TRBD2 (5 bases). The V end was cut by 0 bases, the J end by 4 bases, with 9 bases between. Germline CDR1 LGHNA, CDR2 YSLEER. There are 15 residues in the CDR3. The CDR3 region is CASSQELGSTGELFF. The CDR3 bases are TGCGCCAGCAGCCAAGAACTAGGGAGCACCGGGGAGCTGTTTTTT.

This clonotype has a handful of counts. The chain uses TRBV5-5 and TRBJ2-5, with no clear D. Trimming left V 4 bases short and J 2 bases short, with 9 bases between. Germline V gives CDR1 SGHKS, CDR2 YYEKEE (reference sequence). CDR3 size: 13 residues. In DNA, the CDR3 is TGTGCCAGCAGCCCAATAGGTCAAGAGACCCAGTACTTC. It codes for CASSPIGQETQYF. Filled out from reference TRBV5-5 and TRBJ2-5, the complete variable domain reads DAGVTQSPTHLIKTRGQQVTLRCSPISGHKSVSWYQQVLGQGPQFIFQYYEKEERGRGNFPDRFSARQFPNYSSELNVNALLLGDSALYLCASSPIGQETQYFGPGTRLLVL.

The CDR3 sequence: CASSFSVPLAPLHF. In DNA form, the CDR3 reads TGTGCCAGCAGCTTCTCTGTACCTCTGGCACCCCTCCACTTT. V and J are TRBV7-9 and TRBJ1-6; D call uncertain. Trimming left V 3 bases short and J 11 bases short, with 14 bases between. The CDR3 has 14 amino acids. CDR1 SEHNR and CDR2 FQNEAQ come from the germline V gene (reference sequence).

The V gene is TRBV7-3, the J gene TRBJ2-3; 8 bases fit TRBD2. From germline, CDR1 is SGHTA and CDR2 FQGTGA. The CDR3 contains 16 residues. After removal of 5 bases from V and 0 bases from J, the junction contained 7 bases not matched to a gene. The CDR3 bases are TGTGCCAGCAGCCACGATAGCGGGGTTAGCACAGATACGCAGTATTTT. This sequence encodes CASSHDSGVSTDTQYF.

This clonotype has only a few counts. This chain connects TRBV6-1 to TRBJ2-7, with D possibly TRBD1 on 5 matching bases. Germline lookup yields CDR1 MNHNS and CDR2 SASEGT. V lost 8 bases and J 1 base, leaving 12 bases between the germline ends. The CDR3 length is 13 residues. This CDR3 reads CASESAGSYEQYF. The CDR3 nucleotides are TGTGCCAGCGAATCCGCAGGGTCCTACGAGCAGTACTTC.

At least ten counts were recorded for this clonotype. The V call is TRBV5-5, the J call TRBJ1-6, with a weak D call TRBD1 (5 bases). V lost 0 bases and J 7 bases, leaving 8 bases between the germline ends. This CDR3 spans 14 amino acids. Germline lookup yields CDR1 SGHKS and CDR2 YYEKEE (reference sequence). The CDR3 loop is CASSLGQLNSPLHF. CDR3 DNA sequence: TGTGCCAGCAGCTTGGGACAGCTAAATTCACCCCTCCACTTT.

In this sample, this clonotype turned up a few times. The chain has TRBV7-2 and TRBJ2-6; no reliable D call. The germline V and J ends were trimmed by 2 bases and 0 bases, with 8 bases remaining between them. The germline gives CDR1 SGHTA, CDR2 FQGNSA. This CDR3 is built from 16 residues. The CDR3 DNA follows: TGTGCCAGCAGCTTATCTGAGCTCTCTGGGGCCAACGTCCTGACTTTC. Protein sequence: CASSLSELSGANVLTF.

This clonotype was picked up many times. The chain joins TRBV12-3 or TRBV12-4 to TRBJ2-1; D is uncertain. CDR3 length: 11 amino acids. Trimming removed 5 bases from V and 7 bases from J, with 6 bases in between. The CDR3 loop reads CASSQTNEQFF. The CDR3 region has the DNA TGTGCCAGCAGTCAGACGAATGAGCAGTTCTTC.

This clonotype was seen many times. The chain is built from TRBV5-1 and TRBJ2-7, with 9 bases aligning to TRBD1. The CDR3 has 17 residues. V lost 1 base and J lost 3; bases outside the gene matches: 11. Germline V lookup: CDR1 SGHRS, CDR2 YFSETQ. The DNA of the CDR3 is TGCGCCAGCAGCTTGAATTTGTTTGGACAGGGGATCTACGAGCAGTACTTC. As protein: CASSLNLFGQGIYEQYF.

The V call is TRBV4-3, the J call TRBJ2-1; 10 bases match TRBD2. CDR1 is LGHNA and CDR2 is YSLEER in the germline V gene. V shed 4 bases and J 5 bases; nucleotides not matched to a gene: 5. The CDR3 consists of 15 residues. Here the CDR3 DNA reads TGCGCCAGCAGCCCGAGCGGGGGGGCCCACAATGAGCAGTTCTTC. This sequence encodes CASSPSGGAHNEQFF.

The genes are TRBV11-2 and TRBJ2-5; no clear D gene. Germline V lookup: CDR1 SGHAT, CDR2 FQNNGV. The length of the CDR3 is 15 residues. Trimming left V 7 bases short and J 1 base short, with 16 bases between. CDR3 residues: CASTTNSGAQETQYF. The CDR3 region has the DNA TGTGCCAGCACCACCAATAGTGGAGCCCAAGAGACCCAGTACTTC.

J is TRBJ2-7 and V is TRBV24-1, with D unclear. Germline assignment: CDR1 KGHDR and CDR2 SFDVKD. The V end was cut by 0 bases, the J end by 6 bases, with 17 bases between. This CDR3 has 16 residues. CDR3 sequence: CATSDLQGYVDGEQYF. CDR3 sequence (DNA): TGTGCCACCAGTGATTTGCAAGGGTACGTCGATGGCGAGCAGTACTTC.

This chain uses TRBV12-3 or TRBV12-4 with TRBJ2-7; unclear D gene. The CDR3 runs to 13 residues. V lost 2 bases and J 4 bases, leaving 9 bases between the germline ends. CDR3 protein: CASSLRTFYEQYF. CDR3 nucleotide sequence: TGTGCCAGCAGTTTACGGACGTTTTACGAGCAGTACTTC.

The chain combines TRBV20-1 with TRBJ2-6, with D perhaps matching TRBD1 (7 bases). The CDR3 has 16 amino acids. V dropped 1 base and J dropped 3 bases, with 13 bases sitting between them. From germline, CDR1 is DFQATT and CDR2 SNEGSKA (reference sequence). The CDR3 DNA is TGCAGTGCTAGAGGACAGGGACTCGGTGGGGCCAACGTCCTGACTTTC. Translating gives CSARGQGLGGANVLTF.

This clonotype showed up many times. This sequence joins TRBV5-1 and TRBJ1-1; no clear D gene. The CDR3 runs 16 residues. The germline gives CDR1 SGHRS, CDR2 YFSETQ. Trimming took off 5 bases at V and 5 bases at J, with 22 bases between the two ends. CDR3 coding DNA: TGCGCCAGCAGAGAATTTTCGGCCGGACCGCGGACTGAAGCTTTCTTT. Translated: CASREFSAGPRTEAFF.

This clonotype was picked up a small number of times. The V gene is TRBV19, the J gene TRBJ2-1; D might be TRBD2 (5 bases). Germline V gene sequence: CDR1 LNHDA, CDR2 SQIVND (reference sequence). There are 12 residues in the CDR3. Trimming shortened V by 8 bases and J by 6 bases, and 11 bases separated the two germline ends. CDR3 region: CASGVGSNEQFF. The CDR3 DNA follows: TGTGCCAGTGGGGTGGGGAGCAATGAGCAGTTCTTC.

The V gene is TRBV15, the J gene TRBJ2-7; D is unresolved. Germline CDR1 and CDR2: LNHNV and YYDKDF (reference sequence). CDR3 length: 14 amino acids. Trimming removed 3 bases at V and 0 bases at J, with 9 bases between. The CDR3 protein is CATSSGWGSYEQYF. The DNA of the CDR3 is TGTGCCACCAGCAGCGGGTGGGGCTCCTACGAGCAGTACTTC.

This sequence joins TRBV6-1 and TRBJ2-7; no clear D gene. Germline V CDR1 and CDR2: MNHNS, SASEGT. The CDR3 runs to 14 residues. V lost 9 bases, J lost 3 bases, and 18 bases lay in between. CDR3 sequence (DNA): TGTGCCAGTCTGAACAACTTCTGGGGCTACGAGCAGTACTTC. Its translation: CASLNNFWGYEQYF.